Reported below is one T cell receptor (beta chain). Clones were sequenced by immunoSEQ multiplex PCR, and TCRdb holds only the in-frame ones, with some missing. The sample carries roughly 70,000 clones, 90% recorded once. The record originates from a study of technical replicates of blood from several donors. The length of the CDR3 is 14 residues. The J segment lost 4 bases and the V segment lost 5 bases, leaving 7 bases of the junction unmatched. CDR1 MNHNS and CDR2 SASEGT come from the germline V gene. Sequencing was carried out using PBMCs. This rearrangement joins TRBV6-1 to TRBJ1-2; TRBD1 matches at 7 bases. The TCR originated in a human donor in good health. Some clones in this sample may be carry-over from other donors' samples. CDR3 amino acids: CASSTTGDGYGYTF. The CDR3 nucleotides are TGTGCCAGCAGTACCACAGGGGATGGCTATGGCTACACCTTC.